This T cell receptor beta chain was documented in a study of T cells in Graves' hyperthyroidism and ophthalmopathy. TCR beta CDR3 regions were amplified from RNA transcripts. In the first-round RT-PCR of the TCR CDR3, the HTBI primer set was used. MiXCR, run by TCRdb on the multiplex PCR reads, gives a single entry per CDR3 protein. The sample includes 600,000 or so distinct CDR3 sequences, roughly 46% of them seen just once. The length of the CDR3 is 14 residues. V lost 0 bases and J 8 bases, leaving 14 bases between the germline ends. Germline V CDR1 and CDR2: SQVTM, ANQGSEA. Researchers barred patients who had uncontrolled infection, other autoimmune disease, pregnancy or lactation. Based on clinical symptoms, serum thyroxine and TRAb, thyroid ultrasound and orbital computed tomography, diagnoses were reached.

The source is a woman younger than 35 with Graves' hyperthyroidism. Sequenced: peripheral blood or thyroid tissue (not recorded which). V usage is TRBV29-1 and J usage is TRBJ1-3, with D possibly TRBD1 on 5 matching bases. Written as DNA, the CDR3 is TGCAGCGTTGAAGAGGCAAGGGGATACTACACCATATATTTT. Translating it yields CSVEEARGYYTIYF.